This TCR beta chain derives from a study of cytomegalovirus exposure and HLA in healthy donors. The primer mix had 60 Vbeta and 13 Jbeta primers. Assay: immunoSEQ multiplex PCR; the TCRdb copy retains only in-frame clones and omits some. Among roughly 190,000 clones, about 80% were seen once, and the ten largest hold roughly 13%. This TCR derives from a woman in her twenties or thirties in good health and CMV-seropositive. Material: PBMCs.

CDR3 amino acids: CASSNEPDREDEKLFF. The CDR3 DNA sequence: TGTGCCAGTAGCAACGAGCCGGACAGGGAGGATGAAAAACTGTTTTTT. The V gene is TRBV19, the J gene TRBJ1-4; 8 bases are shared with TRBD1. Trimming cost V 6 bases and J 6 bases; bases outside gene matches: 12. CDR1 and CDR2 (germline): LNHDA, SQIVND (reference sequence). The CDR3 totals 16 residues.